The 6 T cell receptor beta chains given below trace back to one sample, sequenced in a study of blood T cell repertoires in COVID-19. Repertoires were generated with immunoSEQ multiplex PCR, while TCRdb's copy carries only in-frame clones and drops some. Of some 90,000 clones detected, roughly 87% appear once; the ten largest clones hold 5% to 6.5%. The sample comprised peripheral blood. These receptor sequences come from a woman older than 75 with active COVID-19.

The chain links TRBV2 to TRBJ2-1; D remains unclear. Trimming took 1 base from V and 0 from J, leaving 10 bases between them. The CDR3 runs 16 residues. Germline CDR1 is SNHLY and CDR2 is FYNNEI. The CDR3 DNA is TGTGCCAGCAGTGAAGGGCCCCAAAGCTCCTACAATGAGCAGTTCTTC. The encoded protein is CASSEGPQSSYNEQFF.

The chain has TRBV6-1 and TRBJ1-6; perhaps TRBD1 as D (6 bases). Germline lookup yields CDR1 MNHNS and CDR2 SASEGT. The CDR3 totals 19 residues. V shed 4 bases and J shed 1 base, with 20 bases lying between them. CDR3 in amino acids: CASSGPPMGASSYNSPLHF. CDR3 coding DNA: TGTGCCAGCAGTGGGCCACCGATGGGGGCGTCGTCCTATAATTCACCCCTCCACTTT.

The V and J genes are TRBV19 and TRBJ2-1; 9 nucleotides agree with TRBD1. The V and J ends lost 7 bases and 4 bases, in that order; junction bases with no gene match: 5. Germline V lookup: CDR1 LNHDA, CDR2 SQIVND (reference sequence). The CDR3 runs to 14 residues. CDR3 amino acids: CASKAGQGYNEQFF. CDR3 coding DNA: TGTGCCAGTAAGGCGGGACAGGGATACAATGAGCAGTTCTTC. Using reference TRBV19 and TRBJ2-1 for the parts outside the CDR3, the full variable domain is DGGITQSPKYLFRKEGQNVTLSCEQNLNHDAMYWYRQDPGQGLRLIYYSQIVNDFQKGDIAEGYSVSREKKESFPLTVTSAQKNPTAFYLCASKAGQGYNEQFFGPGTRLTVL.

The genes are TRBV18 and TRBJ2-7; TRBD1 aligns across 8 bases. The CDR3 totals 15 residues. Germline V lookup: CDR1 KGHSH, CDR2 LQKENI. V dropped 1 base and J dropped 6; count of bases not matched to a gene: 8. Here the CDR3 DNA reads TGTGCCAGCTCACCACGGGGGCAGGGGGCGATCGAGCAGTACTTC. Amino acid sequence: CASSPRGQGAIEQYF. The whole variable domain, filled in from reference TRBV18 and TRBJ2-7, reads NAGVMQNPRHLVRRRGQEARLRCSPMKGHSHVYWYRQLPEEGLKFMVYLQKENIIDESGMPKERFSAEFPKEGPSILRIQQVVRGDSAAYFCASSPRGQGAIEQYFGPGTRLTVT.

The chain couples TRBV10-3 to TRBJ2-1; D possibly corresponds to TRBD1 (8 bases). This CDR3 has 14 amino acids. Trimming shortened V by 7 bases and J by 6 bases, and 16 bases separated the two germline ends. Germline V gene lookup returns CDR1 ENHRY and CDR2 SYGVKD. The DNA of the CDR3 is TGTGCCATCATGCCGGACAGGGAGGGCAATGAGCAGTTCTTC. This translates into CAIMPDREGNEQFF.

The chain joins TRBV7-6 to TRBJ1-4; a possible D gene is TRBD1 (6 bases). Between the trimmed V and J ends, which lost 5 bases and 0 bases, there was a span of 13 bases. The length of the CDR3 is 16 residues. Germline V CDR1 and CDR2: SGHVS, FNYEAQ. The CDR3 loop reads CASSDRTDATNEKLFF. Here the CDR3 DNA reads TGTGCCAGCAGCGATCGGACAGATGCAACTAATGAAAAACTGTTTTTT.